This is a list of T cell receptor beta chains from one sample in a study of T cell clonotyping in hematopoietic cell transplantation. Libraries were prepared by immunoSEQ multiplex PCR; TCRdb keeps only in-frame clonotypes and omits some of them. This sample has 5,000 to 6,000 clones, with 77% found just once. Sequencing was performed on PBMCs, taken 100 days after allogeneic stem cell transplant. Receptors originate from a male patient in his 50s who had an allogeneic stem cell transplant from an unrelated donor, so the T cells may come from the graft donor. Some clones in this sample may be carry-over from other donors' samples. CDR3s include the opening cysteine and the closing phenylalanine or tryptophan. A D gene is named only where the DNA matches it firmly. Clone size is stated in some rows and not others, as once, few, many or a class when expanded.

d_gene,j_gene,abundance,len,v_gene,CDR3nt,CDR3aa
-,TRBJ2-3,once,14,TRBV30,TGTGCCTGGAGTTTACAGGGATCTACAGATACGCAGTATTTT,CAWSLQGSTDTQYF
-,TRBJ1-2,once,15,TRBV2,TGTGCCAGCACTTACAACAGGTGGGGGAGTGCCCCCTACACCTTC,CASTYNRWGSAPYTF
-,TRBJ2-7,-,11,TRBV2,TGTGCCAGCATTAGCTCCTACGAGCAGTACTTC,CASISSYEQYF
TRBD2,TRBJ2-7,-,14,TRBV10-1,TGCGCCAGCCCAAGGACTAGCGGAGGGGCCGAGCAGTACTTC,CASPRTSGGAEQYF
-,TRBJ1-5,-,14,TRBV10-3,TGTGCCATCAGTGACTCGACGGGTAATCAGCCCCAGCATTTT,CAISDSTGNQPQHF
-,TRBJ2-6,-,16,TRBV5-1,TGCGCCAGCAGCTTGAAGGGGGGTTCTGGGGCCAACGTCCTGACTTTC,CASSLKGGSGANVLTF
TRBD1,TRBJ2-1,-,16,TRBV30,TGTGCCTGGAGTAAAGGACAGGGGGCGTTTTCCGATGAGCAGTTCTTC,CAWSKGQGAFSDEQFF
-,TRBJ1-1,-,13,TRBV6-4,TGTGCCAGCAGTACTGACGGAAACACTGAAGCTTTCTTT,CASSTDGNTEAFF
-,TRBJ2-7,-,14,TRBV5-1,TGCGCCAGCAGCTTGGTTGTCTCTCCTTTAGAGCAGTACTTC,CASSLVVSPLEQYF
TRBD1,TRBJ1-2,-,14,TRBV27,TGTGCCAGCAGTTTGTATACAGGGGCGGAAGGCTACACCTTC,CASSLYTGAEGYTF
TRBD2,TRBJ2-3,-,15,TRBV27,TGTGCCAGCAGTGCTGAAGCGGGGGGGCGGTATACGCAGTATTTT,CASSAEAGGRYTQYF
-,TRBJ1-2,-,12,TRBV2,TGTGCCAGCAGTGCCGGGAACTATGGCTACACCTTC,CASSAGNYGYTF
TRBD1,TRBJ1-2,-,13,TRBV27,TGTGCCAGCAGCGGGACAGGGCGCCGTGGCTACACCTTC,CASSGTGRRGYTF
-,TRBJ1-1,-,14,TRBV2,TGTGCCAGCACCCTTTTGGTCCTCAGGTTTGAAGCTTTCTTT,CASTLLVLRFEAFF
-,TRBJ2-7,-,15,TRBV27,TGTGCCAGCAGTACTCAGGGGTGGCCGCTCTACGAGCAGTACTTC,CASSTQGWPLYEQYF
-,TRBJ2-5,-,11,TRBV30,TGTGCCTGGAGGCGCCGCGAGACCCAGTACTTC,CAWRRRETQYF
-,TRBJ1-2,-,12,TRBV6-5,TGTGCCAGCAGCGGGGGACACTATGGCTACACCTTC,CASSGGHYGYTF
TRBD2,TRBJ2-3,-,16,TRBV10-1,TGCGCCAGCACCGGGACTAGCGGGGCAAACACAGATACGCAGTATTTT,CASTGTSGANTDTQYF
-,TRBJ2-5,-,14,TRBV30,TGTGCCTGGAGTAGGTCCCCCCGAGGGGAGACCCAGTACTTC,CAWSRSPRGETQYF
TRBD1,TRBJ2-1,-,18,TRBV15,TGTGCCACCAGCGGCGAGACAGTGACAGGGGCTCCCTACAATGAGCAGTTCTTC,CATSGETVTGAPYNEQFF
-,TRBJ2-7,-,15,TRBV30,TGTGCCTGGAGTAGTGCGGGCAGGGTAGCATACGAGCAGTACTTC,CAWSSAGRVAYEQYF
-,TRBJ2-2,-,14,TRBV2,TGTGCCAGCAGTGAAGGCAAGAATACCGGGGAGCTGTTTTTT,CASSEGKNTGELFF
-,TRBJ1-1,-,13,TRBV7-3,TGTGCCAGCAGCACGGACAGGAACACTGAAGCTTTCTTT,CASSTDRNTEAFF
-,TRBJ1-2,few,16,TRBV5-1,TGCGCCAGCAGCTTGGATGCAGACCCAACTAACTATGGCTACACCTTC,CASSLDADPTNYGYTF
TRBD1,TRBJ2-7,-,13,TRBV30,TGTGCATTCGACAGGGGGTTGACCTACGAGCAGTACTTC,CAFDRGLTYEQYF
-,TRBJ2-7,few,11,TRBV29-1,TGCAGCGTTGAAGTGGGGCCCGAGCAGTACTTC,CSVEVGPEQYF
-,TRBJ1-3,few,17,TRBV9,TGTGCCAGCAGCCCGACTATGGGAGGGGCATCAGGAAACACCATATATTTT,CASSPTMGGASGNTIYF
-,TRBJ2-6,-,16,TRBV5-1,TGCGCCAGCAGCGCAGAAGTTAGCTCTGGGGCCAACGTCCTGACTTTC,CASSAEVSSGANVLTF
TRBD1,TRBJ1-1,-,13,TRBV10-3,TGTGCCATCAAGAGGGACAGCCTCACTGAAGCTTTCTTT,CAIKRDSLTEAFF
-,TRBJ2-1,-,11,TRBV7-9,TGTGCCAGCAGCTTGGGAGACCAGCAGTTCTTC,CASSLGDQQFF
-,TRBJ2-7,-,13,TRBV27,TGTGCCAGCAGTTGGGACGTGGGCTACGAGCAGTACTTC,CASSWDVGYEQYF
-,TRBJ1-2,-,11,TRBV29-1,TGCAGCGTTGTAGAGAACTATGGCTACACCTTC,CSVVENYGYTF
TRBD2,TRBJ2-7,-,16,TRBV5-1,TGCGCCAGCAGCTTGGAAGGGACTAGCGGGAGATACGAGCAGTACTTC,CASSLEGTSGRYEQYF
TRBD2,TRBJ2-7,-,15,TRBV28,TGTGCCAGCAGTGGGACTAGCGGAGGATACTACGAGCAGTACTTC,CASSGTSGGYYEQYF
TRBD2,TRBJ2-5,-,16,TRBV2,TGTGCCAGCAGTGATCCGACTAGCGGGAGCCAAGAGACCCAGTACTTC,CASSDPTSGSQETQYF
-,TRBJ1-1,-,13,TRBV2,TGTGCCAGCACCTCCTTAACAGCCACTGAAGCTTTCTTT,CASTSLTATEAFF
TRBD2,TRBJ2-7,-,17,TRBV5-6,TGTGCCAGCAGCTTGGCCTTGGCTAGCGGGGTAACCTACGAGCAGTACTTC,CASSLALASGVTYEQYF
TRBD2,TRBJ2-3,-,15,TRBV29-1,TGCAGCGTTGAAGGAGTAGCGGGGGGCACAGATACGCAGTATTTT,CSVEGVAGGTDTQYF
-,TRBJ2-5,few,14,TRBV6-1,TGTGCCAGCAGTGAAAGGAGTCGGAGGGAGACCCAGTACTTC,CASSERSRRETQYF
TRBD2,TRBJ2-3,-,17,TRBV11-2,TGTGCCAGCAGCTCCATAGGCCGCGGGAGGGCCTTTGATACGCAGTATTTT,CASSSIGRGRAFDTQYF
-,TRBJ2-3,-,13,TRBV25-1,TGTGCCGCCAGGGCGGCGGAGCGAGATACGCAGTATTTT,CAARAAERDTQYF
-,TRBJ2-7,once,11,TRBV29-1,TGCAGCGTTGAAACTAGCTACGAGCAGTACTTC,CSVETSYEQYF
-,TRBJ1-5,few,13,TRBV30,TGTGCCTGGAGTGTACAAGGAGCAGGGCCCCAGCATTTT,CAWSVQGAGPQHF
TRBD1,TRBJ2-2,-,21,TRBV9,TGTGCCAGCAGCGTAGCCCCGGGACAGGGGCCCAACCTAGGGAACACCGGGGAGCTGTTTTTT,CASSVAPGQGPNLGNTGELFF
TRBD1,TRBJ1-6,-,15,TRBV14,TGTGCCAGCAGTTACGGACAGGGAATGAATTCACCCCTCCACTTT,CASSYGQGMNSPLHF
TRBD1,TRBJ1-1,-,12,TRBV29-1,TGCAGCGTTACAGGGGGTGGGACTGAAGCTTTCTTT,CSVTGGGTEAFF
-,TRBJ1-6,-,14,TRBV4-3,TGCGCCAGCAGCCCCTGGACGGAAAATTCACCCCTCCACTTT,CASSPWTENSPLHF
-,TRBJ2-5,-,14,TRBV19,TGTGCCAGTGGGTTAGGACTAAATACAGAGACCCAGTACTTC,CASGLGLNTETQYF
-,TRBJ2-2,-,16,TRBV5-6,TGTGCCAGCAGCTTGTTTTTCAGGGAGAACACCGGGGAGCTGTTTTTT,CASSLFFRENTGELFF
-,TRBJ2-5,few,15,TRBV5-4,TGTGCCAGCAGCTTCAGGACAGGTGGCGGGAAGACCCAGTACTTC,CASSFRTGGGKTQYF
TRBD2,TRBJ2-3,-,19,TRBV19,TGTGCCAGTAGTATAGACGGACTAGCGGGGACCTCTAGCACAGATACGCAGTATTTT,CASSIDGLAGTSSTDTQYF
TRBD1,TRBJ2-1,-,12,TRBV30,TGTGCCTGGAGACAGGGGGCGCAGGGGCAGTTCTTC,CAWRQGAQGQFF
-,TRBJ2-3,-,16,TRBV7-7,TGTGCCAGCAGCTCCCGGGGGCCCTTCGGCGCAGATACGCAGTATTTT,CASSSRGPFGADTQYF
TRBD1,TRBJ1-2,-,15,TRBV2,TGTGCCAGCAGTCCCAGACAGGGGTCTCCCATCGGCTACACCTTC,CASSPRQGSPIGYTF
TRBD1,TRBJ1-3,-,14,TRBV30,TGTGCCTGGGGGACAGGGGGCGGTAGAAACACCATATATTTT,CAWGTGGGRNTIYF